What follows describes a single T cell receptor (beta chain). This sample was taken from a study of cytomegalovirus exposure and HLA in healthy donors. The CDR3 covers 19 residues. The germline V and J ends were trimmed by 1 base and 0 bases, with 20 bases remaining between them. Germline lookup yields CDR1 SEHNR and CDR2 FQNEAQ (reference sequence). Both 60 Vbeta primers and 13 Jbeta primers went into the PCR. The table came from immunoSEQ multiplex PCR; TCRdb's copy has only in-frame clones and leaves some out. The data show over 150,000 clones, roughly 80% seen once. Material: PBMCs. The source is a man in his late teens or twenties in good health and CMV-seronegative. This chain links TRBV7-9 with TRBJ2-3; weak D call: TRBD2 (5 bases). In DNA, the CDR3 is TGTGCCAGCAGCTTAGGATTATGGCAGCGGACCACTAGCACAGATACGCAGTATTTT. Amino acids: CASSLGLWQRTTSTDTQYF.